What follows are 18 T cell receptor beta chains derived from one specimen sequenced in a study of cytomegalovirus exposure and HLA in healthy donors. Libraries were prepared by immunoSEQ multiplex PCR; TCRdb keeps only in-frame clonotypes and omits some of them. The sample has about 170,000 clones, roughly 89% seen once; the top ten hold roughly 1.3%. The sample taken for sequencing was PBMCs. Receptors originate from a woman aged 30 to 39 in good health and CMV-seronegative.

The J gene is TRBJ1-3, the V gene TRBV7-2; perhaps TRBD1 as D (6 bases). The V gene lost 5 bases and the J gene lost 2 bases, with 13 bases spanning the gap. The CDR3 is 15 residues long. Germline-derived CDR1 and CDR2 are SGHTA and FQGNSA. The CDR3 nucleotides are TGTGCCAGCAGCGTACACAGGGCCCCTGGAAACACCATATATTTT. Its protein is CASSVHRAPGNTIYF.

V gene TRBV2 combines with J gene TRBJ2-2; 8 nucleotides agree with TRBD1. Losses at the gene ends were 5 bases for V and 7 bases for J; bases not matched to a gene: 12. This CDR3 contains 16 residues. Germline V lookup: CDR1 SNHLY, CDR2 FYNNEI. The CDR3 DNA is TGTGCCAGCAGTTACGGACAGGGAAGGTACAACGGGGAGCTGTTTTTT. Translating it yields CASSYGQGRYNGELFF.

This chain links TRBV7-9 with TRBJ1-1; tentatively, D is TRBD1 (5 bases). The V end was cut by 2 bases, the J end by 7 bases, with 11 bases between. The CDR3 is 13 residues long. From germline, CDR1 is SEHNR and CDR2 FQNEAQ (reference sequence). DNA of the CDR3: TGTGCCAGCAGCTTACCAGGGTCGGGTGAAGCTTTCTTT. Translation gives CASSLPGSGEAFF. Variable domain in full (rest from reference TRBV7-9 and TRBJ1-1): DTGVSQNPRHKITKRGQNVTFRCDPISEHNRLYWYRQTLGQGPEFLTYFQNEAQLEKSRLLSDRFSAERPKGSFSTLEIQRTEQGDSAMYLCASSLPGSGEAFFGQGTRLTVV.

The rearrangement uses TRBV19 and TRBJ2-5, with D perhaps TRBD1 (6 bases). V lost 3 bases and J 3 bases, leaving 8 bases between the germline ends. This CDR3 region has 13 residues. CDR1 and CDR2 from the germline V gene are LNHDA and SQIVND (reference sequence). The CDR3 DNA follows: TGTGCCAGTAGTATGGGGGCCAAAGAGACCCAGTACTTC. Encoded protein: CASSMGAKETQYF.

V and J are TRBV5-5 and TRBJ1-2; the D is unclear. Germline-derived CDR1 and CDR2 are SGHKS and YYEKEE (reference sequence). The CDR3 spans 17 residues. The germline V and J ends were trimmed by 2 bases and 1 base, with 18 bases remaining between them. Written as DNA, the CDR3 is TGTGCCAGCAGCTTCGATAAGATTCTACAGCATAACTATGGCTACACCTTC. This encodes CASSFDKILQHNYGYTF. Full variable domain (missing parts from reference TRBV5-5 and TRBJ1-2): DAGVTQSPTHLIKTRGQQVTLRCSPISGHKSVSWYQQVLGQGPQFIFQYYEKEERGRGNFPDRFSARQFPNYSSELNVNALLLGDSALYLCASSFDKILQHNYGYTFGSGTRLTVV.

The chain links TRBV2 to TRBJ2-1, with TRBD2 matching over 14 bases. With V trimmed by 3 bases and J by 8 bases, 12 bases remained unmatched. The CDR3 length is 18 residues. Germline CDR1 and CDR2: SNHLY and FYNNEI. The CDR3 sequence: CASSDIGLAGGQSDEQFF. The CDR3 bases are TGTGCCAGCAGTGACATTGGACTAGCGGGGGGCCAGTCGGATGAGCAGTTCTTC.

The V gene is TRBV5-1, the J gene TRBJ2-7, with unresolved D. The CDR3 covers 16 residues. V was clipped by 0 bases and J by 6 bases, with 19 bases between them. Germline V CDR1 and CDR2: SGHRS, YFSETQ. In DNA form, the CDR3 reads TGCGCCAGCAGCTTGGCCGGCGGTCTCGGTACCCGCGAGCAGTACTTC. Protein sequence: CASSLAGGLGTREQYF.

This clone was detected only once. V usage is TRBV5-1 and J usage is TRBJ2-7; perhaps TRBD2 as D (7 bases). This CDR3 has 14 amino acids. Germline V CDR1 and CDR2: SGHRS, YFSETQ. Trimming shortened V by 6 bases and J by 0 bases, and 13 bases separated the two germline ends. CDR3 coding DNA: TGCGCCAGCACCCCGGGGGGCCGCTCCTACGAGCAGTACTTC. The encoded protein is CASTPGGRSYEQYF.

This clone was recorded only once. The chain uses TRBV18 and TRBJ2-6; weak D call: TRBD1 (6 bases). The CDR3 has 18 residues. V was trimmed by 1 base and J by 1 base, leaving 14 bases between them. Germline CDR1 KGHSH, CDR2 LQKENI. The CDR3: CASSPRARGISGANVLTF. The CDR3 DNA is TGTGCCAGCTCACCACGGGCGAGGGGGATATCTGGGGCCAACGTCCTGACTTTC.

CDR3 in amino acids: CASSLGDRDNEKLFF. DNA of the CDR3: TGTGCCAGCAGCTTAGGGGACAGGGATAATGAAAAACTGTTTTTT. The rearrangement joins TRBV7-9 to TRBJ1-4; 9 bases align to TRBD1. V trimming: 1 base; J trimming: 4 bases; junction bases outside the gene matches: 1. CDR3 length: 15 amino acids. Germline V gene data show CDR1 as SEHNR and CDR2 as FQNEAQ (reference sequence).

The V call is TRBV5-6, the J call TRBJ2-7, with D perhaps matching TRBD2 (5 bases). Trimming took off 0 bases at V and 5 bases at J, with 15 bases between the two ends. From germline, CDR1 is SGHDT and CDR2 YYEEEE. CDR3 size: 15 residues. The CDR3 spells CASSLVGSGRDEQYF. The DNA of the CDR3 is TGTGCCAGCAGCTTGGTGGGCAGCGGCCGAGACGAGCAGTACTTC.

The CDR3 coding sequence is TGTGCCAGCAGCTCCAGGGTCGACGAGCAGTACTTC. Residues: CASSSRVDEQYF. This chain links TRBV7-2 with TRBJ2-7, with TRBD1 as a possible D gene (5 bases). The CDR3 is made up of 12 amino acids. Germline values: CDR1 SGHTA, CDR2 FQGNSA. The germline V and J ends were trimmed by 4 bases and 5 bases, with 9 bases remaining between them.

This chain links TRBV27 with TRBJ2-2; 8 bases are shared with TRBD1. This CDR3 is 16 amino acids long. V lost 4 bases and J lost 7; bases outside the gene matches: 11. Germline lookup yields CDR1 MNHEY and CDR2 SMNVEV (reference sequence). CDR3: CASSSGRGRKGGELFF. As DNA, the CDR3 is TGTGCCAGCAGTTCCGGCAGGGGGCGAAAGGGCGGGGAGCTGTTTTTT.

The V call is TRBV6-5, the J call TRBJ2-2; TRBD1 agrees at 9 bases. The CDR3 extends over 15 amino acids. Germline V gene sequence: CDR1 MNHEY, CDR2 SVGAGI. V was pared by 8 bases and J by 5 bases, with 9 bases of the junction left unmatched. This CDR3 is CASSRQGVGTGELFF. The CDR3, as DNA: TGTGCCAGCTCCAGACAGGGGGTTGGGACCGGGGAGCTGTTTTTT.

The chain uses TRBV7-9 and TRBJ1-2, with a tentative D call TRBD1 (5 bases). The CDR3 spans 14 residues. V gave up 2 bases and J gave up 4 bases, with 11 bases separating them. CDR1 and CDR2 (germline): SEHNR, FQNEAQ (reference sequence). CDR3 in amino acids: CASSLPGFGYGYTF. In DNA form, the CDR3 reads TGTGCCAGCAGCTTACCAGGGTTTGGCTATGGCTACACCTTC.

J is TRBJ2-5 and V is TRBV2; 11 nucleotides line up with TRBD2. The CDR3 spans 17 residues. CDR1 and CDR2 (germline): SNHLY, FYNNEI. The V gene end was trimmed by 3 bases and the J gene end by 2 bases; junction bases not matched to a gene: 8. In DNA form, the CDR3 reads TGTGCCAGCAGTGATTTTTCTAGCGGGGGGACTCAAGAGACCCAGTACTTC. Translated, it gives CASSDFSSGGTQETQYF.

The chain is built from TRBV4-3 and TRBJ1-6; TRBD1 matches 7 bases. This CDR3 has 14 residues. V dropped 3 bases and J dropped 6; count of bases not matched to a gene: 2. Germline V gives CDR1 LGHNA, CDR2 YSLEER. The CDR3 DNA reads TGCGCCAGCAGCCAGACAGGGCCTAATTCACCCCTCCACTTT. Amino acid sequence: CASSQTGPNSPLHF.

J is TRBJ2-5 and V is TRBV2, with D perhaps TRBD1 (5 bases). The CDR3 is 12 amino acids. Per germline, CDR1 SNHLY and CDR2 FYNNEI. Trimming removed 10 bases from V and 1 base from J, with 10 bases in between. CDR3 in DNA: TGTGCCACCAGGACACCCCAAGAGACCCAGTACTTC. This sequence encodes CATRTPQETQYF. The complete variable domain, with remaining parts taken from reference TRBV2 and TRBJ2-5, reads EPEVTQTPSHQVTQMGQEVILRCVPISNHLYFYWYRQILGQKVEFLVSFYNNEISEKSEIFDDQFSVERPDGSNFTLKIRSTKLEDSAMYFCATRTPQETQYFGPGTRLLVL.